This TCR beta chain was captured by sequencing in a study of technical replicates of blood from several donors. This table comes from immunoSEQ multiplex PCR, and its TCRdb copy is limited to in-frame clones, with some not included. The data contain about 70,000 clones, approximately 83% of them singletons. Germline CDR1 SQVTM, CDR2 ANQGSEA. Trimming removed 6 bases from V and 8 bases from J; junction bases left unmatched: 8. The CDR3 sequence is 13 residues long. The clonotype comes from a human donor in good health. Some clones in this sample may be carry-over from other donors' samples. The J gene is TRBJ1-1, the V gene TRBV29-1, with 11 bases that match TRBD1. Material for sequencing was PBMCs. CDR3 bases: TGCAGCGTCTCCGGGACAGGGGGTTGGGAAGCTTTCTTT. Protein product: CSVSGTGGWEAFF.